This T cell receptor (beta chain) was observed in a study of beta chain features in type 1 diabetes. Across the whole study: Similarity in age, gender and cell yields was seen between patients and healthy donors. Whole-study results and caveats: In patients and controls equally, PCR might favor templates that are shorter. A greater similarity of naive, central memory and Treg TCRB repertoires was seen among patients than among healthy donors. Cells expressing TCR highly could be over-represented by cDNA sequencing.

In this sample, this clone turned up once. The antigen remains undetermined. The whole isolated RNA underwent reverse transcription, so sequencing captured expressed TCRB transcripts. The protocol was immunoSEQ multiplex PCR, while the TCRdb copy is restricted to in-frame clones and leaves out a portion. This sample has 850,000 to 900,000 clones, with about a sixth found just once. Trimming took off 7 bases at V and 8 bases at J, with 14 bases between the two ends. Germline V CDR1 and CDR2: SNHLY, FYNNEI. This CDR3 comprises 12 residues. The receptor was isolated from a woman between 18 and 30 years old in good health. The sequencing input was naive CD4+ T cells from blood. J is TRBJ1-2 and V is TRBV2; the D gene is possibly TRBD1 (5 bases). CDR3 region: CASMRGFGGYTF. The CDR3 DNA reads as TGTGCCAGCATGAGGGGTTTTGGAGGCTACACCTTC.